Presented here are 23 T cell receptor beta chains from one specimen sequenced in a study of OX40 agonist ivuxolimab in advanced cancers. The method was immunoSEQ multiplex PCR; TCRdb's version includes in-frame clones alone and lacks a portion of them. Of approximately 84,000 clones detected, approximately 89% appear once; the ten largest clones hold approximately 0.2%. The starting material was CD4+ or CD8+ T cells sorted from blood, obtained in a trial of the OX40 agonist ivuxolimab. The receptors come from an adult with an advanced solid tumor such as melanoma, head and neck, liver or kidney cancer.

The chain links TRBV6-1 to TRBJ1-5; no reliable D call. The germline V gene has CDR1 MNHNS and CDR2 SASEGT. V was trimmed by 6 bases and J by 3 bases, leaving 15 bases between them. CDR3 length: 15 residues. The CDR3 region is CASSTQSTLNQPQHF. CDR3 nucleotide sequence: TGTGCCAGCAGCACCCAATCGACACTCAATCAGCCCCAGCATTTT.

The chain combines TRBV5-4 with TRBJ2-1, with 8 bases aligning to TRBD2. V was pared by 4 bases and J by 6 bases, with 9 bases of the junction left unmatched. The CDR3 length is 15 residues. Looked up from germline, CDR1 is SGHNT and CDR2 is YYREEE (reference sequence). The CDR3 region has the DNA TGTGCCAGCAGCCCCGGGGGGGCGTTTCTCAATGAGCAGTTCTTC. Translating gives CASSPGGAFLNEQFF.

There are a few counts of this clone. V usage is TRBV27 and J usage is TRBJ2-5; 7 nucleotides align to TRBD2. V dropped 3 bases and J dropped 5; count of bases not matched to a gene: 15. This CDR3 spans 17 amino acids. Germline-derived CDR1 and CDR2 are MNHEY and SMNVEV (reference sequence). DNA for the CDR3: TGTGCCAGCAGTTTGTGGTATGGGGGAGGGCCAGAGGAGACCCAGTACTTC. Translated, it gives CASSLWYGGGPEETQYF.

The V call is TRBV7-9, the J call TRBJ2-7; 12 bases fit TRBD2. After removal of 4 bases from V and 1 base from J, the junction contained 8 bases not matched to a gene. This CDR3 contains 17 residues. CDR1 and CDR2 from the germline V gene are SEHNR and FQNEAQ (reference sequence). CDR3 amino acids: CASSYDRTSGNSYEQYF. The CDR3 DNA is TGTGCCAGCAGCTACGATCGGACTAGCGGGAATTCCTACGAGCAGTACTTC.

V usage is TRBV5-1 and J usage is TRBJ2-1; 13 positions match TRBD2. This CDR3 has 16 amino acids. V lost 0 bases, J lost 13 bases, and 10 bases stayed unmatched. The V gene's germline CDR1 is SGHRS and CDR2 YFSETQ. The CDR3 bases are TGCGCCAGCAGCTTGGAATCACTAGCGGGAGGGCGTCCCCAGTTCTTC. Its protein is CASSLESLAGGRPQFF. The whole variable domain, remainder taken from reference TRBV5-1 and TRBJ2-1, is KAGVTQTPRYLIKTRGQQVTLSCSPISGHRSVSWYQQTPGQGLQFLFEYFSETQRNKGNFPGRFSGRQFSNSRSEMNVSTLELGDSALYLCASSLESLAGGRPQFFGPGTRLTVL.

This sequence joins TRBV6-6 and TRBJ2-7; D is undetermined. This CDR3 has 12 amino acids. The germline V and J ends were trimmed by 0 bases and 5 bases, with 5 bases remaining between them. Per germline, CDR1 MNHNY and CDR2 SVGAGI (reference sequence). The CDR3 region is CASSYSTHEQYF. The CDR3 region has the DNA TGTGCCAGCAGTTACTCGACCCACGAGCAGTACTTC.

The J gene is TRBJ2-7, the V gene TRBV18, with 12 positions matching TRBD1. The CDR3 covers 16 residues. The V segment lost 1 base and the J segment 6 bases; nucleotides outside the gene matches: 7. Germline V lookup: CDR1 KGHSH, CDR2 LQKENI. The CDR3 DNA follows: TGTGCCAGCTCACCACGGTCCGGGACAGGGGGCTCCGAGCAGTACTTC. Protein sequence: CASSPRSGTGGSEQYF.

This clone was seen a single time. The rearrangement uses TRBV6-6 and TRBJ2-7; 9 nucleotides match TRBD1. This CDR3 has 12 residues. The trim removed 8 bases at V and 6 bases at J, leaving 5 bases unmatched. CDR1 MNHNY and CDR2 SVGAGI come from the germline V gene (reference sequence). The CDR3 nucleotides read TGTGCCAGCGGGACAGGGAAGGGCGAGCAGTACTTC. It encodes CASGTGKGEQYF.

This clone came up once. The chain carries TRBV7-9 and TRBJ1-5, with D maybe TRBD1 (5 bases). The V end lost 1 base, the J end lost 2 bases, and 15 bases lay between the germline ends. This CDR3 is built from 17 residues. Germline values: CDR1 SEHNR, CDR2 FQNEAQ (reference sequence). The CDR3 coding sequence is TGTGCCAGCAGCTTAGTCGACTTCAGGGTAGGCAATCAGCCCCAGCATTTT. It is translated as CASSLVDFRVGNQPQHF.

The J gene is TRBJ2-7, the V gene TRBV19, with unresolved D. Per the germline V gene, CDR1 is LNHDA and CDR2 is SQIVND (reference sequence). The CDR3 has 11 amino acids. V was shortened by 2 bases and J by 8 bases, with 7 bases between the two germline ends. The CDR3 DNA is TGTGCCAGTAGTATAAGAGGACAGCAGTACTTC. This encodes CASSIRGQQYF.

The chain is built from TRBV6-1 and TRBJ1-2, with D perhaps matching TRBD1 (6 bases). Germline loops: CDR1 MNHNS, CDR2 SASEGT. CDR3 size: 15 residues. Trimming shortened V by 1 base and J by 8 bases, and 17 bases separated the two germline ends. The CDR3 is CASSEGFIQGRGYTF. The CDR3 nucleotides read TGTGCCAGCAGTGAAGGTTTTATACAGGGACGCGGCTACACCTTC.

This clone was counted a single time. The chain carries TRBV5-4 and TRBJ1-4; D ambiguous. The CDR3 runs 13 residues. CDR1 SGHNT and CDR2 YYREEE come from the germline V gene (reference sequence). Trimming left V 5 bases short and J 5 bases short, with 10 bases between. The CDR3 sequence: CASSSKPNEKLFF. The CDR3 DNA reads TGTGCCAGCAGTTCTAAGCCGAATGAAAAACTGTTTTTT. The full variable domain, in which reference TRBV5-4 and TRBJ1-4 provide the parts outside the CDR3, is ETGVTQSPTHLIKTRGQQVTLRCSSQSGHNTVSWYQQALGQGPQFIFQYYREEENGRGNFPPRFSGLQFPNYSSELNVNALELDDSALYLCASSSKPNEKLFFGSGTQLSVL.

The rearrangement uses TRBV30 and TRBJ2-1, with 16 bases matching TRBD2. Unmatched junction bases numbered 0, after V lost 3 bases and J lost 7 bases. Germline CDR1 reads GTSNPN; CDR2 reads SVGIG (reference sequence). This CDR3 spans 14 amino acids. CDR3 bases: TGTGCCTGGAGGGGACTAGCGGGGGGGAATGAGCAGTTCTTC. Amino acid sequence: CAWRGLAGGNEQFF.

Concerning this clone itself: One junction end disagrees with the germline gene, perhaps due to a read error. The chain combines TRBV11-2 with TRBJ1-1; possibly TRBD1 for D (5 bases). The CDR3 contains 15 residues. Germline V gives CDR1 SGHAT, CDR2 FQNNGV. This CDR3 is CASSLVGGTWTEAFF. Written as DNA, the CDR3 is TGTGCCAGCAGTTTAGTGGGGGGAACGTGGACTGAAGCTTTCTTT.

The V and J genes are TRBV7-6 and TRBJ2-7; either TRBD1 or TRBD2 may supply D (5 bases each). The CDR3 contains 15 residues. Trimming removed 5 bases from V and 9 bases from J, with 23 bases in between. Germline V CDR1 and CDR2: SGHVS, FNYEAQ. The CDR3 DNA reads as TGTGCCAGCAGCCAAGATCCGGGACCCGTGGAAGCGCAGTACTTC. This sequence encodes CASSQDPGPVEAQYF. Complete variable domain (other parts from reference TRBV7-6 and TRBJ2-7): GAGVSQSPRYKVTKRGQDVALRCDPISGHVSLYWYRQALGQGPEFLTYFNYEAQQDKSGLPNDRFSAERPEGSISTLTIQRTEQRDSAMYRCASSQDPGPVEAQYFGPGTRLTVT.

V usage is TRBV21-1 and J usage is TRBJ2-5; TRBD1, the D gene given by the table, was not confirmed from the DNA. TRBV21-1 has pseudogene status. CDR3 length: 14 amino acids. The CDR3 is CASSSRGQEETQYF. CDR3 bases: TGTGCCAGCAGCAGCCGAGGACAGGAAGAGACCCAGTACTTC.

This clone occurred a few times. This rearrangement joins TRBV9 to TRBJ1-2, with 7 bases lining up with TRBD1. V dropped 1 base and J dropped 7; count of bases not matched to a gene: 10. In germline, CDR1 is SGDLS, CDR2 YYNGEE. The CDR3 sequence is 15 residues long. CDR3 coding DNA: TGTGCCAGCAGCGTATTAGTCACAGGGGAAAGTGGCTACACCTTC. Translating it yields CASSVLVTGESGYTF.

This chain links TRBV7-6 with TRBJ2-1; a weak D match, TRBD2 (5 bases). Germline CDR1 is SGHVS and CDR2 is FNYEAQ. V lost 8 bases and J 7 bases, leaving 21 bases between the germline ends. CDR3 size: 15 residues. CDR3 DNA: TGTGCCAGCCGCTCGACTGTCCAGGAGGAAAATGAGCAGTTCTTC. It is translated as CASRSTVQEENEQFF.

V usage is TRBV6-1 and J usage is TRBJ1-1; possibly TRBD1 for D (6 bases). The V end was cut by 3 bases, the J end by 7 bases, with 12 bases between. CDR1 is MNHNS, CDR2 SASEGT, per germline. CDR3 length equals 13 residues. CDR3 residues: CASSDFWTVEAFF. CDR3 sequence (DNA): TGTGCCAGCAGTGACTTCTGGACAGTTGAAGCTTTCTTT.

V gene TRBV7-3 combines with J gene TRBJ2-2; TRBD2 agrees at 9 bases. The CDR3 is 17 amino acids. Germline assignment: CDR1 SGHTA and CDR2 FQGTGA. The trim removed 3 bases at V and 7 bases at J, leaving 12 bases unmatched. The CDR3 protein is CASSLSRGRASFGELFF. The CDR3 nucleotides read TGTGCCAGCAGCTTGAGCCGCGGGAGGGCCAGTTTCGGGGAGCTGTTTTTT. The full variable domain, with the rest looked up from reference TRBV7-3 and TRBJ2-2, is GAGVSQTPSNKVTEKGKYVELRCDPISGHTALYWYRQSLGQGPEFLIYFQGTGAADDSGLPNDRFFAVRPEGSVSTLKIQRTERGDSAVYLCASSLSRGRASFGELFFGEGSRLTVL.

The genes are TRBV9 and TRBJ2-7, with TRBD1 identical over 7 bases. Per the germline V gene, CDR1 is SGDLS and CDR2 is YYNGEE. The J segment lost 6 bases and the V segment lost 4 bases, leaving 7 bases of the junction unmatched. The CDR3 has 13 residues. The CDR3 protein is CASSTTGVGEQYF. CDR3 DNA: TGTGCCAGCAGCACCACAGGGGTCGGCGAGCAGTACTTC.

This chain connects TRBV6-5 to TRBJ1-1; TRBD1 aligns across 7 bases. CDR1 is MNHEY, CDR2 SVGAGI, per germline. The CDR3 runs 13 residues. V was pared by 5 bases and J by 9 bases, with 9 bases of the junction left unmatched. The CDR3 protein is CASSPTLQGKAFF. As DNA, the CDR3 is TGTGCCAGCAGTCCTACCTTACAGGGGAAAGCTTTCTTT.

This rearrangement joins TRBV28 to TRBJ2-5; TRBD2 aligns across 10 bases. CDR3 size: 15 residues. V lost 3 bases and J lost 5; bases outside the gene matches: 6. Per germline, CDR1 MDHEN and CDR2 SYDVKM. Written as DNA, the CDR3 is TGTGCCAGCAGTTTTAGACTAGCGGGCCGCGAGACCCAGTACTTC. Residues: CASSFRLAGRETQYF.